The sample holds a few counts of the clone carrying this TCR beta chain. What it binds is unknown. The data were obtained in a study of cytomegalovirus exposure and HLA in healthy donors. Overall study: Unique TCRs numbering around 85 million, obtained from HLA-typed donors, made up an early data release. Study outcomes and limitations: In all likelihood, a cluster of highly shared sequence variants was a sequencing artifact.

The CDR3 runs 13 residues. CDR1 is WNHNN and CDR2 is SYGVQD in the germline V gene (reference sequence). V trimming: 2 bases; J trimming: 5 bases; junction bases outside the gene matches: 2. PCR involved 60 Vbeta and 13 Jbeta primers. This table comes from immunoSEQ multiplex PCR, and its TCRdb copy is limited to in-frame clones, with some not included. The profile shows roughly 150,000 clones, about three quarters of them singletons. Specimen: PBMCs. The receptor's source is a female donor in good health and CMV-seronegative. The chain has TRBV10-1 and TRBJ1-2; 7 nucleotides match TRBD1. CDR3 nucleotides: TGCGCCAGCAGTGAGGGGACAGATTATGGCTACACCTTC. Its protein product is CASSEGTDYGYTF.